These 11 T cell receptor beta chains came from one sample sequenced in a study of blood T cell repertoires in COVID-19. Sequencing used immunoSEQ multiplex PCR; TCRdb keeps in-frame clones, though not all of them. This repertoire shows hundreds of thousands of clones, about 90% found once; its top ten account for around 11%. Material: peripheral blood. The receptors were gathered from a woman in her twenties or thirties with COVID-19, enrolled during active disease.

Only a few counts were recorded for this clone. The rearrangement joins TRBV27 to TRBJ2-7, with D hard to call. Per germline, CDR1 MNHEY and CDR2 SMNVEV (reference sequence). The CDR3 sequence is 13 residues long. Trimming pared 2 bases from V and 5 bases from J, leaving 10 bases between. CDR3 nucleotides: TGTGCCAGCAGTTTAAGTCAGGCCCACGAGCAGTACTTC. As protein: CASSLSQAHEQYF.

The genes are TRBV7-3 and TRBJ2-3, with TRBD2 identical over 9 bases. CDR1 and CDR2 from the germline V gene are SGHTA and FQGTGA. V lost 5 bases to trimming and J lost 4 bases; unmatched junction nucleotides: 10. The CDR3 contains 16 residues. In DNA form, the CDR3 reads TGTGCCAGCAGCCCTGTCGGTAGCGGGAGTGCAGATACGCAGTATTTT. Protein sequence: CASSPVGSGSADTQYF.

The chain combines TRBV19 with TRBJ2-2; 9 bases align to TRBD1. The CDR3 is 15 residues long. The V segment lost 5 bases and the J segment 4 bases; nucleotides outside the gene matches: 5. Germline assignment: CDR1 LNHDA and CDR2 SQIVND (reference sequence). The CDR3 DNA reads TGTGCCAGTAGTGATGACAGGGGGATCACCGGGGAGCTGTTTTTT. This codes for CASSDDRGITGELFF.

CDR3 DNA: TGTGCCAGCAGCCTCAGGACAGTTGCATATAGCAATCAGCCCCAGCATTTT. This sequence encodes CASSLRTVAYSNQPQHF. The chain combines TRBV28 with TRBJ1-5; D is perhaps TRBD1 (6 bases). Germline CDR1 is MDHEN and CDR2 is SYDVKM. The V end was cut by 6 bases, the J end by 0 bases, with 18 bases between. The CDR3 has 17 residues.

The chain links TRBV5-1 to TRBJ1-1; D ambiguous. The CDR3 length is 14 residues. Germline V gene lookup returns CDR1 SGHRS and CDR2 YFSETQ. Trimming took 4 bases from V and 0 from J, leaving 10 bases between them. The DNA of the CDR3 is TGCGCCAGCAGCAACGGGGTTCTGAACACTGAAGCTTTCTTT. It translates to CASSNGVLNTEAFF.

The V gene is TRBV6-5, the J gene TRBJ1-1; D not certain. The germline gives CDR1 MNHEY, CDR2 SVGAGI. This CDR3 region has 13 residues. Trimming removed 0 bases at V and 8 bases at J, with 10 bases between. The DNA of the CDR3 is TGTGCCAGCAGTTACTCGTTCCGTATAGAAGCTTTCTTT. This codes for CASSYSFRIEAFF.

This clone was counted only a few times. This sequence joins TRBV6-1 and TRBJ1-2; 7 nucleotides line up with TRBD1. CDR3 length: 16 residues. J lost 5 bases, V lost 0 bases, and 9 bases had no gene match. Germline V gene data show CDR1 as MNHNS and CDR2 as SASEGT. CDR3 sequence: CASSEAASGGWYGYTF. The CDR3 DNA follows: TGTGCCAGCAGTGAAGCGGCGTCAGGGGGATGGTATGGCTACACCTTC.

The gene calls are TRBV6-6 and TRBJ2-3, with 13 bases lining up with TRBD2. The CDR3 runs to 16 residues. V lost 5 bases, J lost 2 bases, and 4 bases stayed unmatched. Germline CDR1 is MNHNY and CDR2 is SVGAGI (reference sequence). The CDR3 reads CASSRLAGGDTDTQYF. DNA of the CDR3: TGTGCCAGCAGTCGACTAGCGGGAGGCGACACAGATACGCAGTATTTT.

The V and J genes are TRBV5-1 and TRBJ2-7; D gene unclear. Germline CDR1 and CDR2: SGHRS and YFSETQ. The CDR3 sequence is 18 residues long. The germline V and J ends were trimmed by 0 bases and 2 bases, with 21 bases remaining between them. CDR3 sequence reads: CASSLAPMRSIPTYEQYF. The CDR3 DNA reads as TGCGCCAGCAGCTTGGCCCCCATGCGATCCATACCCACCTACGAGCAGTACTTC.

The rearrangement uses TRBV28 and TRBJ2-4, with a possible D match to TRBD2 (6 bases). This CDR3 is 16 amino acids long. Deletions cut 0 bases from V and 0 bases from J, with 9 bases between. Germline lookup yields CDR1 MDHEN and CDR2 SYDVKM. CDR3 DNA: TGTGCCAGCAGTTTATGGGGGGGATTAGCCAAAAACATTCAGTACTTC. Residues: CASSLWGGLAKNIQYF. Supplemented by reference TRBV28 and TRBJ2-4, the full variable domain reads DVKVTQSSRYLVKRTGEKVFLECVQDMDHENMFWYRQDPGLGLRLIYFSYDVKMKEKGDIPEGYSVSREKKERFSLILESASTNQTSMYLCASSLWGGLAKNIQYFGAGTRLSVL.

The V call is TRBV5-4, the J call TRBJ2-1; 9 bases match TRBD1. This CDR3 is built from 15 residues. V gave up 4 bases and J gave up 7 bases; unmatched junction bases: 9. Germline V gene data show CDR1 as SGHNT and CDR2 as YYREEE (reference sequence). The CDR3 region is CASSMPGQGRNEQFF. CDR3 coding DNA: TGTGCCAGCAGCATGCCGGGACAGGGAAGGAATGAGCAGTTCTTC.